The 30 T cell receptor beta chains below come from one sample, sequenced in a study of T-cell memory formation after mild COVID-19 (dated by TCRdb to 2020 to 2022). Libraries came from 5' RACE. Sequencing instrument: Illumina NovaSeq 6000. In-frame beta chains were kept once TCRdb had trimmed the public reads at Q25 with fastp and called clones with MiXCR. Rows are combined by CDR3 protein, so each entry shows the most common genes and DNA. For this sample there are 85,000 to 120,000 distinct CDR3 sequences; roughly an eighth appear just once. Roughly 30% of the sample belongs to the ten largest clones. Sequenced input: PBMCs or a T cell subset sorted from them (not recorded which). The receptor set was obtained from an adult woman who had mild COVID-19 (a few samples of this study predate the infection). The sample titles of this study are shuffled in the database, so cell type and time point are left out; the donor was told from shared clones.

The V and J genes are TRBV20-1 and TRBJ2-7; 8 nucleotides agree with TRBD2. The CDR3 has 14 amino acids. The germline CDR1 and CDR2 sequences are DFQATT and SNEGSKA (reference sequence). V was pared by 1 base and J by 6 bases, with 8 bases of the junction left unmatched. The CDR3 nucleotides read TGCAGTGCTAGAGTCGTAACGGGAGGGCTCGAGCAGTACTTC. Translation: CSARVVTGGLEQYF.

V is TRBV14 and J is TRBJ1-2, with 7 nucleotides matching TRBD1. After removal of 7 bases from V and 2 bases from J, the junction contained 4 bases not matched to a gene. Per germline, CDR1 SGHDN and CDR2 FVKESK. The CDR3 totals 13 residues. CDR3 residues: CASNPTGNYGYTF. The CDR3 DNA sequence: TGTGCCAGCAACCCGACAGGGAACTATGGCTACACCTTC.

This clonotype was detected ten times or more. The gene calls are TRBV6-2 or TRBV6-3 and TRBJ1-5; possibly TRBD1 for D (5 bases). V gave up 0 bases and J gave up 4 bases, with 7 bases separating them. The CDR3 is made up of 14 amino acids. Germline V gene sequence: CDR1 MNHEY, CDR2 SVGEGT. Written as DNA, the CDR3 is TGTGCCAGCAGTTACTCGACAGAAAATCAGCCCCAGCATTTT. Its protein product is CASSYSTENQPQHF.

This clonotype showed up just a few times. The chain has TRBV20-1 and TRBJ1-2; TRBD1 matches 8 bases. The germline V gene encodes CDR1 DFQATT and CDR2 SNEGSKA (reference sequence). V shed 7 bases and J 9 bases; nucleotides not matched to a gene: 16. This CDR3 region has 14 residues. In nucleotides, the CDR3 is TGCAGTGGAAAAGTTACAGGGACAGGCAGAAGCTACACCTTC. Amino acids: CSGKVTGTGRSYTF.

In this sample, this clonotype turned up many times. V and J are TRBV27 and TRBJ2-7; maybe TRBD1 (6 bases). Germline V gives CDR1 MNHEY, CDR2 SMNVEV (reference sequence). The CDR3 contains 15 residues. Trimming took off 2 bases at V and 2 bases at J, with 13 bases between the two ends. CDR3 nucleotides: TGTGCCAGCAGTTTAACCGGGACAACGCCCTACGAGCAGTACTTC. Its translation: CASSLTGTTPYEQYF.

The chain recombines TRBV11-3 with TRBJ1-1; 7 nucleotides match TRBD1. CDR3 length: 15 amino acids. J gave up 6 bases and V 2 bases, and 9 bases lay outside the gene matches. Germline V gene sequence: CDR1 SGHNT, CDR2 YENEEA. Here the CDR3 DNA reads TGTGCCAGCAGCTTATACCGGGACAGTTCGCCTGAAGCTTTCTTT. The encoded protein is CASSLYRDSSPEAFF.

This sequence joins TRBV5-1 and TRBJ1-1, with D possibly TRBD1 on 6 matching bases. Trimming left V 4 bases short and J 1 base short, with 14 bases between. Germline CDR1 reads SGHRS; CDR2 reads YFSETQ. CDR3 length: 15 amino acids. CDR3 in amino acids: CASSIGDMTNTEAFF. The CDR3 region has the DNA TGCGCCAGCAGCATAGGGGACATGACGAACACTGAAGCTTTCTTT.

A few counts support this clonotype. The J gene is TRBJ2-1, the V gene TRBV19; 7 nucleotides align to TRBD2. V gave up 5 bases and J gave up 3 bases; unmatched junction bases: 7. Looked up from germline, CDR1 is LNHDA and CDR2 is SQIVND (reference sequence). The CDR3 has 15 amino acids. The CDR3 sequence: CASSLGGRLYNEQFF. The CDR3 coding sequence is TGTGCCAGTAGTTTGGGGGGGAGGCTCTACAATGAGCAGTTCTTC.

This clonotype has just a few counts. The chain has TRBV30 and TRBJ2-7, with D unclear. Per germline, CDR1 GTSNPN and CDR2 SVGIG (reference sequence). The CDR3 runs to 12 residues. Trimming took 5 bases from V and 0 from J, leaving 8 bases between them. CDR3 DNA: TGTGCCTGGGGGATAACCTCCTACGAGCAGTACTTC. Translation: CAWGITSYEQYF.

The rearrangement joins TRBV29-1 to TRBJ2-7; 9 bases line up with TRBD1. This CDR3 spans 15 amino acids. Germline V gives CDR1 SQVTM, CDR2 ANQGSEA. With V trimmed by 2 bases and J by 2 bases, 7 bases remained unmatched. CDR3 sequence reads: CSVERGDRATYEQYF. DNA of the CDR3: TGCAGCGTTGAACGAGGGGACAGGGCAACCTACGAGCAGTACTTC.

This chain joins TRBV24-1 and TRBJ1-2; no definite D call. Trimming took 7 bases from V and 8 from J, leaving 16 bases between them. Germline V gives CDR1 KGHDR, CDR2 SFDVKD. The CDR3 runs 13 residues. This CDR3 reads CATSIDPGLGYTF. CDR3 bases: TGTGCCACCAGCATTGACCCCGGCCTGGGCTACACCTTC.

The chain has TRBV4-1 and TRBJ2-6, with TRBD1 as a possible D gene (6 bases). This CDR3 comprises 16 residues. Germline CDR1 MGHRA, CDR2 YSYEKL. V was clipped by 1 base and J by 3 bases, with 10 bases between them. CDR3 in amino acids: CASSQGWGLGANVLTF. The CDR3 nucleotides are TGCGCCAGCAGCCAAGGGTGGGGGCTTGGGGCCAACGTCCTGACTTTC.

The chain uses TRBV20-1 and TRBJ2-7; 10 nucleotides agree with TRBD2. Germline V gives CDR1 DFQATT, CDR2 SNEGSKA (reference sequence). The CDR3 is made up of 16 amino acids. V was clipped by 2 bases and J by 5 bases; unmatched bases: 12. CDR3 residues: CSARRSPLAGENEQYF. The CDR3, as DNA: TGCAGTGCTAGACGCTCCCCTCTAGCGGGAGAAAACGAGCAGTACTTC.

This clonotype appeared many times. The V call is TRBV6-2 or TRBV6-3, the J call TRBJ2-1; TRBD1 matches at 7 bases. The CDR3 covers 12 residues. V lost 6 bases, J lost 8 bases, and 4 bases stayed unmatched. Germline V gene data show CDR1 as MNHEY and CDR2 as SVGEGT. DNA of the CDR3: TGTGCCAGCAGGAAGGGGGCGTATGAGCAGTTCTTC. Translation: CASRKGAYEQFF.

This clonotype was counted at least ten times. The V call is TRBV20-1, the J call TRBJ2-1; 16 bases align to TRBD2. The CDR3 contains 19 residues. Trimming cost V 3 bases and J 5 bases; bases outside gene matches: 13. Per germline, CDR1 DFQATT and CDR2 SNEGSKA (reference sequence). DNA for the CDR3: TGCAGTGCTAGTCCTCCCGGGACTAGCGGGGGGGCCAGGGACAATGAGCAGTTCTTC. It encodes CSASPPGTSGGARDNEQFF.

V is TRBV6-2 or TRBV6-3 and J is TRBJ2-3; D is undetermined. V was clipped by 0 bases and J by 4 bases, with 8 bases between them. The CDR3 contains 14 residues. Germline V gives CDR1 MNHEY, CDR2 SVGEGT. This CDR3 reads CASSYSVRSDTQYF. In nucleotides, the CDR3 is TGTGCCAGCAGTTACTCTGTCAGGTCAGATACGCAGTATTTT.

The rearrangement links TRBV7-8 to TRBJ2-1, with D possibly TRBD2 on 6 matching bases. Germline CDR1 reads SGHVS; CDR2 reads FQNEAQ. The CDR3 length is 15 residues. The V end was cut by 5 bases, the J end by 6 bases, with 17 bases between. For the CDR3, the DNA is TGTGCCAGCAGCAGTCCGGAGGGGCAGCGCAATGAGCAGTTCTTC. It is translated as CASSSPEGQRNEQFF.

The chain combines TRBV15 with TRBJ1-4; 8 nucleotides match TRBD1. J gave up 3 bases and V 0 bases, and 12 bases lay outside the gene matches. Germline CDR1 and CDR2: LNHNV and YYDKDF (reference sequence). The CDR3 loop spans 19 amino acids. In DNA form, the CDR3 reads TGTGCCACCAGCAGAGATACAGGTGCAGGGGGCGCCCCTAATGAAAAACTGTTTTTT. Translated, it gives CATSRDTGAGGAPNEKLFF.

This clonotype was observed a few times. CDR3 bases: TGCAGTGCTAGTGTCGGACTAGCGAAGTACAATGAGCAGTTCTTC. Its translation is CSASVGLAKYNEQFF. This rearrangement joins TRBV20-1 to TRBJ2-1, with TRBD2 matching over 9 bases. V lost 3 bases and J lost 4; bases outside the gene matches: 7. CDR1 is DFQATT and CDR2 is SNEGSKA in the germline V gene (reference sequence). The length of the CDR3 is 15 residues.

The chain joins TRBV12-3 or TRBV12-4 to TRBJ2-5, with TRBD1 as a possible D gene (5 bases). The CDR3 extends over 18 amino acids. The ends were cut back, 3 bases at V and 1 base at J, with 21 bases in the middle. CDR3 sequence reads: CASSFSGTRDPPQETQYF. Written as DNA, the CDR3 is TGTGCCAGCAGTTTTAGTGGAACCAGGGATCCTCCCCAAGAGACCCAGTACTTC.

This clonotype has ten or more counts. The gene calls are TRBV9 and TRBJ2-3, with 7 bases lining up with TRBD2. This CDR3 region has 20 residues. The V gene end was trimmed by 0 bases and the J gene end by 4 bases; junction bases not matched to a gene: 20. Per germline, CDR1 SGDLS and CDR2 YYNGEE. CDR3 sequence: CASSVEFWGAGRRPPDTQYF. CDR3 DNA sequence: TGTGCCAGCAGCGTAGAGTTTTGGGGAGCGGGAAGGCGCCCACCAGATACGCAGTATTTT.

This clonotype has a single count. This rearrangement joins TRBV29-1 to TRBJ2-2; TRBD1 aligns across 8 bases. Germline CDR1 reads SQVTM; CDR2 reads ANQGSEA. The ends lost 7 bases at V and 5 bases at J; junction bases unmatched: 6. The CDR3 length is 13 residues. The CDR3 reads CSGWTGSTGELFF. The DNA for the CDR3 is TGCAGCGGCTGGACAGGGTCGACCGGGGAGCTGTTTTTT.

The V gene is TRBV5-6, the J gene TRBJ2-7; D ambiguous. Trimming took off 1 base at V and 0 bases at J, with 8 bases between the two ends. Germline assignment: CDR1 SGHDT and CDR2 YYEEEE. The CDR3 is made up of 14 amino acids. DNA of the CDR3: TGTGCCAGCAGCTTGCAGCAGAGCTCCTACGAGCAGTACTTC. This gives the protein CASSLQQSSYEQYF.

This clonotype was seen ten or more times. The CDR3 reads CASSLSGRGTYEQYF. CDR3 bases: TGTGCCAGCAGTTTATCTGGAAGGGGAACCTACGAGCAGTACTTC. The chain is built from TRBV27 and TRBJ2-7; TRBD1 is a possible D gene (5 bases). The germline CDR1 and CDR2 sequences are MNHEY and SMNVEV (reference sequence). CDR3 length: 15 residues. V was trimmed by 0 bases and J by 2 bases, leaving 11 bases between them.

The rearrangement joins TRBV20-1 to TRBJ2-7; tentative D call: TRBD2 (5 bases). The CDR3 is 16 residues long. The V gene's germline CDR1 is DFQATT and CDR2 SNEGSKA (reference sequence). Trimming removed 0 bases at V and 4 bases at J, with 19 bases between. The CDR3, as DNA: TGCAGTGCTAGAGATGCGACACAACTTGGCGGGTACGAGCAGTACTTC. It is translated as CSARDATQLGGYEQYF.

The rearrangement links TRBV27 to TRBJ1-5; D remains unclear. The CDR3 consists of 13 residues. Trimming took 0 bases from V and 9 from J, leaving 9 bases between them. The germline V gene encodes CDR1 MNHEY and CDR2 SMNVEV (reference sequence). CDR3 in amino acids: CASSLSIVRPQHF. Written as DNA, the CDR3 is TGTGCCAGCAGTTTATCGATTGTCAGGCCCCAGCATTTT.

The chain couples TRBV9 to TRBJ2-7; 10 positions agree with TRBD1. The CDR3 consists of 15 residues. Germline loops: CDR1 SGDLS, CDR2 YYNGEE. J lost 5 bases, V lost 3 bases, and 8 bases had no gene match. The CDR3 sequence: CASSETGGAGHEQYF. The CDR3 DNA reads as TGTGCCAGCAGCGAGACAGGGGGCGCAGGCCACGAGCAGTACTTC.

This clonotype appeared a few times. V is TRBV29-1 and J is TRBJ2-7, with 10 bases aligning to TRBD1. V shed 7 bases and J 0 bases; nucleotides not matched to a gene: 6. Germline CDR1 reads SQVTM; CDR2 reads ANQGSEA. This CDR3 region has 14 residues. The chain's CDR3 is CSARTGGFSYEQYF. For the CDR3, the DNA is TGCAGCGCTAGGACAGGGGGTTTCTCCTACGAGCAGTACTTC.

The chain joins TRBV5-1 to TRBJ2-3, with a tentative D call TRBD1 (5 bases). Germline assignment: CDR1 SGHRS and CDR2 YFSETQ. The CDR3 runs 16 residues. With 7 bases removed from V and 1 base from J, the gap between germline ends came to 19 bases. Written as DNA, the CDR3 is TGCGCCAGCGACTCGGCCCAGGTGACAGGCACAGATACGCAGTATTTT. It translates to CASDSAQVTGTDTQYF.

This clonotype was recorded a few times. The rearrangement links TRBV5-1 to TRBJ2-1; 10 bases fit TRBD1. The CDR3 has 18 residues. Germline V gives CDR1 SGHRS, CDR2 YFSETQ. V trimming: 4 bases; J trimming: 3 bases; junction bases outside the gene matches: 13. CDR3 amino acids: CASSPMLGTGEHYNEQFF. CDR3 in DNA: TGCGCCAGCAGCCCGATGCTGGGGACAGGGGAACACTACAATGAGCAGTTCTTC.